The entry below describes one T cell receptor beta chain. The V end was cut by 4 bases, the J end by 6 bases, with 12 bases between. The germline V gene encodes CDR1 DFQATT and CDR2 SNEGSKA (reference sequence). The CDR3 covers 12 residues. This record belongs to a study of response to subunit inactivated influenza vaccine. MiXCR, applied by TCRdb to the RT-PCR reads, yields one record per CDR3 protein. The table lists 500,000 to 550,000 distinct CDR3 sequences, approximately 24% of them singletons. These same records also appear under a second study, on T cells expressing NK-cell markers. That source reports: UMIs were included in TCR beta cDNA generated by 5'RACE template switching. Among the experiments, several used an anti-gamma-delta TCR antibody to restrict sorting to alpha-beta TCR T cells.

This clonotype was obtained from a man aged 50 or older who received an inactivated influenza vaccine. V is TRBV20-1 and J is TRBJ2-5; D is uncertain. Sequencing used CD4+ T cells sorted from PBMCs, obtained 11 to 12 days after vaccination. The DNA of the CDR3 is TGCAGTGCTAAACTGGGGTTGCAGACCCAGTACTTC. This gives the protein CSAKLGLQTQYF.